A single sample gave rise to the 10 T cell receptor beta chains below, sequenced in a study of cytomegalovirus exposure and HLA in healthy donors. Method: immunoSEQ multiplex PCR; TCRdb's copy keeps in-frame clones and lacks some. This table holds some 150,000 clones, 85% to 90% found once. The sequenced material came from PBMCs. The source of these receptors is a woman in her late teens or twenties in good health and CMV-seropositive.

V is TRBV2 and J is TRBJ2-7; 9 positions agree with TRBD1. V was clipped by 5 bases and J by 2 bases; unmatched bases: 13. Germline V gene sequence: CDR1 SNHLY, CDR2 FYNNEI. This CDR3 contains 17 residues. CDR3 nucleotides: TGTGCCAGCAGTCCGATGATGATGGGACAGGGAACCTACGAGCAGTACTTC. Translated, it gives CASSPMMMGQGTYEQYF.

The gene calls are TRBV13 and TRBJ1-1, with 8 bases that match TRBD1. The CDR3 is 13 amino acids. Germline assignment: CDR1 PRHDT and CDR2 FYEKMQ (reference sequence). The V and J ends lost 8 bases and 1 base, in that order; junction bases with no gene match: 3. The CDR3 loop reads CASGQGANTEAFF. CDR3 DNA: TGTGCCAGCGGTCAGGGGGCGAACACTGAAGCTTTCTTT.

The chain couples TRBV5-1 to TRBJ2-7; possibly TRBD2 for D (5 bases). Deletions cut 4 bases from V and 0 bases from J, with 8 bases between. In germline, CDR1 is SGHRS, CDR2 YFSETQ. The CDR3 is 13 amino acids. The CDR3 DNA follows: TGCGCCAGCAGCCTGCGGGTCTCCTACGAGCAGTACTTC. Translating gives CASSLRVSYEQYF. Drawing the rest from reference TRBV5-1 and TRBJ2-7, the complete variable domain is KAGVTQTPRYLIKTRGQQVTLSCSPISGHRSVSWYQQTPGQGLQFLFEYFSETQRNKGNFPGRFSGRQFSNSRSEMNVSTLELGDSALYLCASSLRVSYEQYFGPGTRLTVT.

The CDR3 region is CASAPGWTGQETQYF. The CDR3, as DNA: TGCGCCAGTGCCCCCGGTTGGACAGGGCAAGAGACCCAGTACTTC. The chain employs TRBV10-1 and TRBJ2-5; 8 bases are shared with TRBD1. This CDR3 contains 15 residues. Trimming took 9 bases from V and 2 from J; bases not matched to a gene: 11. Germline V gene sequence: CDR1 WNHNN, CDR2 SYGVQD (reference sequence).

This clone came up a few times. The chain carries TRBV6-1 and TRBJ2-2; D perhaps matches TRBD2 (5 bases). The V end was cut by 0 bases, the J end by 7 bases, with 12 bases between. Germline CDR1 reads MNHNS; CDR2 reads SASEGT. CDR3 length equals 15 residues. The CDR3 nucleotides read TGTGCCAGCAGTGAAGCGTGGGGAGAGTACGGGGAGCTGTTTTTT. Translated, it gives CASSEAWGEYGELFF.

The V call is TRBV11-3, the J call TRBJ1-1; D gene uncertain. This CDR3 region has 13 residues. Germline CDR1 is SGHNT and CDR2 is YENEEA. V lost 1 base, J lost 6 bases, and 9 bases lay in between. The CDR3 DNA follows: TGTGCCAGCAGCTTAGGTCCGAGGGCTGAAGCTTTCTTT. Its protein product is CASSLGPRAEAFF.

The chain links TRBV6-5 to TRBJ1-2; D is undetermined. Between the trimmed V and J ends, which lost 4 bases and 4 bases, there was a span of 7 bases. The CDR3 has 12 amino acids. CDR1 is MNHEY and CDR2 is SVGAGI in the germline V gene. The CDR3 nucleotides are TGTGCCAGCAGTTCCCTACCCTATGGCTACACCTTC. Translated, it gives CASSSLPYGYTF.

This sequence joins TRBV5-1 and TRBJ1-5; D perhaps matches TRBD1 (5 bases). V was shortened by 4 bases and J by 2 bases, with 16 bases between the two germline ends. The germline gives CDR1 SGHRS, CDR2 YFSETQ. This CDR3 has 16 amino acids. CDR3 in DNA: TGCGCCAGCAGCCCGACAGTCTCGGGCGGCAATCAGCCCCAGCATTTT. It is translated as CASSPTVSGGNQPQHF.

The chain recombines TRBV5-1 with TRBJ2-1, with D perhaps matching TRBD2 (6 bases). Germline CDR1 SGHRS, CDR2 YFSETQ. Between the trimmed V and J ends, which lost 4 bases and 4 bases, there was a span of 21 bases. This CDR3 comprises 17 residues. The CDR3 region has the DNA TGCGCCAGCAGCGATCGCAGAGCTAGCGTTTATTACAATGAGCAGTTCTTC. As protein: CASSDRRASVYYNEQFF. Full variable domain (remainder filled in from reference TRBV5-1 and TRBJ2-1): KAGVTQTPRYLIKTRGQQVTLSCSPISGHRSVSWYQQTPGQGLQFLFEYFSETQRNKGNFPGRFSGRQFSNSRSEMNVSTLELGDSALYLCASSDRRASVYYNEQFFGPGTRLTVL.

The rearrangement links TRBV19 to TRBJ2-1; D perhaps matches TRBD2 (6 bases). The CDR3 sequence is 15 residues long. Trimming took off 4 bases at V and 1 base at J, with 11 bases between the two ends. In germline, CDR1 is LNHDA, CDR2 SQIVND (reference sequence). The CDR3 DNA reads as TGTGCCAGTAGTACCTCAGGGAGGTCCTACAATGAGCAGTTCTTC. It is translated as CASSTSGRSYNEQFF.